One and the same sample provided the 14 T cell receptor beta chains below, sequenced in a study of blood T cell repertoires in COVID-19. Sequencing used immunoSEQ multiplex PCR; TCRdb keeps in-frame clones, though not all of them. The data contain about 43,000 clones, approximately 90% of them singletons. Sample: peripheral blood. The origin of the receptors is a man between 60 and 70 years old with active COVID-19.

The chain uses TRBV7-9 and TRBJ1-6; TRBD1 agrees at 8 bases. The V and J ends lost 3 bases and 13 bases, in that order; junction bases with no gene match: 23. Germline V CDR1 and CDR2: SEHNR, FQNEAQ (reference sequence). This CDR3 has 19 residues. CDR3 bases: TGTGCCAGCAGCTTTCGGGCAGGGGGCGCGGGGGTAATTCGTTTTCCCCTCCACTTT. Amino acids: CASSFRAGGAGVIRFPLHF. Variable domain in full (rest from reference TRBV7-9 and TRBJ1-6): DTGVSQNPRHKITKRGQNVTFRCDPISEHNRLYWYRQTLGQGPEFLTYFQNEAQLEKSRLLSDRFSAERPKGSFSTLEIQRTEQGDSAMYLCASSFRAGGAGVIRFPLHFGNGTRLTVT.

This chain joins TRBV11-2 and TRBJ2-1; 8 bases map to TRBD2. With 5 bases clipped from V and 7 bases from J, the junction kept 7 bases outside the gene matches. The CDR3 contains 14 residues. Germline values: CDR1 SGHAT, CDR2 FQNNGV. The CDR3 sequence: CASSKAGVGNEQFF. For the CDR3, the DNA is TGTGCCAGCAGCAAAGCGGGAGTGGGGAATGAGCAGTTCTTC.

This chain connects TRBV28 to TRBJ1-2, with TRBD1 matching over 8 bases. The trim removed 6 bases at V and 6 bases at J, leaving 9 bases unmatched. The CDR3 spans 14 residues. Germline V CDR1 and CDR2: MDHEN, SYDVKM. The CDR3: CASRPQGELHGYTF. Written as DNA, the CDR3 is TGTGCCAGCAGGCCACAGGGGGAATTACATGGCTACACCTTC.

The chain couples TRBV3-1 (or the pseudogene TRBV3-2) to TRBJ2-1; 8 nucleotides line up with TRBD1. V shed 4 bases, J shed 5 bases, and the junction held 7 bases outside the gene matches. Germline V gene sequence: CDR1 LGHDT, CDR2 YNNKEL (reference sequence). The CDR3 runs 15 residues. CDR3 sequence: CASSRIRDRNNEQFF. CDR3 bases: TGTGCCAGCAGCCGCATCCGGGACAGGAACAATGAGCAGTTCTTC.

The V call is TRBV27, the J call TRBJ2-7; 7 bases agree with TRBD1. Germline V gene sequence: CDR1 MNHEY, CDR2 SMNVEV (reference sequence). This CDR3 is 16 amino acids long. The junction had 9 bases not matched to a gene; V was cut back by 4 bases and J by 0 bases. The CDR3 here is CASSSRGGSFSYEQYF. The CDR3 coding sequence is TGTGCCAGCAGTTCACGAGGGGGCAGCTTCTCCTACGAGCAGTACTTC.

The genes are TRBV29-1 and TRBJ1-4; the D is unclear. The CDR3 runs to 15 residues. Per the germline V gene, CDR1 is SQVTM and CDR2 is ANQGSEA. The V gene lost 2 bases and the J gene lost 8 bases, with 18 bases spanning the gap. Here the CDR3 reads CSVENGSHSQEKLFF. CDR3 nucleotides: TGCAGCGTTGAAAACGGGAGTCATAGTCAGGAAAAACTGTTTTTT.

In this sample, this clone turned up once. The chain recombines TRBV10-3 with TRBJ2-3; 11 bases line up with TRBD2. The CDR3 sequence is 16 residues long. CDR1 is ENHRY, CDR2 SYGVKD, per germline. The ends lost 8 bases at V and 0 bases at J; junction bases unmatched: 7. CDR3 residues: CAIGKLAGVSTDTQYF. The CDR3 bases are TGTGCCATCGGCAAACTAGCGGGGGTTAGCACAGATACGCAGTATTTT.

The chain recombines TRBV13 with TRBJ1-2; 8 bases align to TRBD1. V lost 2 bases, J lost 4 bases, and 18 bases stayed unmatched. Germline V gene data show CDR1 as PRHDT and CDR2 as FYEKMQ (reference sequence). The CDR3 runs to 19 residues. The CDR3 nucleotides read TGTGCCAGCAGCTTAATGGTCCTCTCAGGGGGCTCGTTTCGCTATGGCTACACCTTC. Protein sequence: CASSLMVLSGGSFRYGYTF.

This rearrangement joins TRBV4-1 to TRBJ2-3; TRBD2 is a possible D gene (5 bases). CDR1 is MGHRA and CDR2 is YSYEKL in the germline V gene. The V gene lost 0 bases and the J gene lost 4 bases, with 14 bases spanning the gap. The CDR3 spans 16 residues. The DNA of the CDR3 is TGCGCCAGCAGCCAAGATATAGGGAGACAAGCAGATACGCAGTATTTT. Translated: CASSQDIGRQADTQYF.

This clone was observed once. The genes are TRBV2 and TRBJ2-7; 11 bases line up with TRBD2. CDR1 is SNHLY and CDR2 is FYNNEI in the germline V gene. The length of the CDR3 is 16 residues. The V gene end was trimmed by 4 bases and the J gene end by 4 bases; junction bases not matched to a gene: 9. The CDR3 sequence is CASSAYQGTSGYEQYF. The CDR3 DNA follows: TGTGCCAGCAGTGCGTATCAGGGGACTAGCGGTTACGAGCAGTACTTC.

For the CDR3, the DNA is TGTGCCAGCAGGGATTCCCAACCGGGAACAGACTACGAGCAGTACTTC. Encoded protein: CASRDSQPGTDYEQYF. The chain carries TRBV28 and TRBJ2-7, with TRBD2 as a possible D gene (5 bases). Germline CDR1 is MDHEN and CDR2 is SYDVKM. V was shortened by 6 bases and J by 3 bases, with 21 bases between the two germline ends. The CDR3 totals 16 residues.

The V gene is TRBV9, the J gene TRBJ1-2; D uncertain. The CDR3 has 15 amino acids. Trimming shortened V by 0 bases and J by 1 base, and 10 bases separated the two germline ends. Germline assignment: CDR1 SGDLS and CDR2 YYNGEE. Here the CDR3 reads CASSVGGQDNYGYTF. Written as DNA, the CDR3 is TGTGCCAGCAGCGTAGGTGGTCAGGATAACTATGGCTACACCTTC. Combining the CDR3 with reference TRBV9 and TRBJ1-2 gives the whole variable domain DSGVTQTPKHLITATGQRVTLRCSPRSGDLSVYWYQQSLDQGLQFLIQYYNGEERAKGNILERFSAQQFPDLHSELNLSSLELGDSALYFCASSVGGQDNYGYTFGSGTRLTVV.

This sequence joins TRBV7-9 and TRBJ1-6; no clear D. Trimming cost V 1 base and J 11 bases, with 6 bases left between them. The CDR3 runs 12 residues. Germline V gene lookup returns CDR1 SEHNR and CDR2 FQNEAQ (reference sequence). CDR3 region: CASSLVDTPLHF. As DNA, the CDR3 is TGTGCCAGCAGCTTAGTTGACACACCCCTCCACTTT.

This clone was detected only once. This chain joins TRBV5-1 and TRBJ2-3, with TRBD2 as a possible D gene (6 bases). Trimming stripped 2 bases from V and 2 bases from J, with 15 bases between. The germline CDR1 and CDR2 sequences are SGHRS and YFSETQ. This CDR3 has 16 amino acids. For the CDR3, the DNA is TGCGCCAGCAGCTTCGAGGGGAGGCGGGTCACAGATACGCAGTATTTT. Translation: CASSFEGRRVTDTQYF.